This is a list of T cell receptor beta chains from one sample in a study of shared clonotypes between healthy human individuals. TCRdb keeps only in-frame clones here, not all; method: immunoSEQ multiplex PCR. The sample has 800,000 to 1,200,000 clones, 78% seen once. The specimen sequenced was memory CD4+ T cells from PBMCs. The receptor source for this set is a young man in good health. Some clones in this sample may be carry-over from other donors' samples. The CDR3 runs from the conserved cysteine through the conserved F or W. Fields, in order: clone size, D gene, V gene, J gene, CDR3 protein, CDR3 DNA. A D gene is named only where the DNA matches it firmly. Part of the rows lack a size; the others show once, few, many or a class for expanded clones.

.	TRBD1	TRBV4-2	TRBJ2-3	CASSLPGQGAYTQYF	TGTGCCAGCAGCTTACCGGGACAGGGGGCATATACGCAGTATTTT
.	.	TRBV6-1	TRBJ1-3	CASSGGRSSGNTIYF	TGTGCCAGCAGTGGAGGTCGCAGCTCTGGAAACACCATATATTTT
.	TRBD2	TRBV10-3	TRBJ2-1	CAISDPRTSGSYNEQFF	TGTGCCATCAGTGACCCCCGGACTAGCGGCTCCTACAATGAGCAGTTCTTC
once	.	TRBV2	TRBJ1-6	CASNLGTSNSPLHF	TGTGCCAGCAATCTGGGGACGTCAAATTCACCCCTCCACTTT
.	TRBD1	TRBV19	TRBJ2-1	CASTDRGLHNEQFF	TGTGCCAGTACCGACAGGGGGCTTCACAATGAGCAGTTCTTC
.	TRBD1	TRBV7-2	TRBJ2-2	CASSIQGKELFF	TGTGCCAGCAGCATACAGGGGAAGGAGCTGTTTTTT
once	TRBD2	TRBV19	TRBJ2-3	CASSSSGRADTQYF	TGTGCCAGTAGTTCGAGCGGGAGGGCAGATACGCAGTATTTT
.	TRBD1	TRBV18	TRBJ1-1	CASSLPSTGDVRAFF	TGTGCCAGCTCACTCCCCTCGACAGGGGATGTGAGGGCTTTCTTT
.	.	TRBV7-2	TRBJ2-7	CASSPPSTYEQYF	TGTGCCAGCAGCCCTCCCAGTACCTACGAGCAGTACTTC
once	.	TRBV6-1	TRBJ1-5	CASSVVLTGNQPQHF	TGTGCCAGCAGTGTTGTCCTGACGGGCAATCAGCCCCAGCATTTT
.	TRBD2	TRBV30	TRBJ2-5	CAWNSLAEETQYF	TGTGCCTGGAATAGTCTAGCGGAAGAGACCCAGTACTTC
few	.	TRBV21-1	TRBJ1-1	CASSKHPEAFF	TGTGCCAGCAGCAAACATCCTGAAGCTTTCTTT
few	.	TRBV5-1	TRBJ1-1	CASQFGGARTEAFF	TGCGCCAGCCAGTTTGGGGGCGCGAGGACTGAAGCTTTCTTT
.	.	TRBV13	TRBJ2-7	CASSPRTVGGGEQYF	TGTGCCAGCAGCCCACGGACAGTGGGGGGAGGAGAGCAGTACTTC
.	.	TRBV4-1	TRBJ1-3	CASSQDGGTGYSGNTIYF	TGCGCCAGCAGCCAAGATGGAGGAACAGGATACTCTGGAAACACCATATATTTT
.	.	TRBV7-9	TRBJ2-7	CASSFGGGSYEQYF	TGTGCCAGCAGCTTCGGGGGAGGCTCCTACGAGCAGTACTTC
once	TRBD1	TRBV28	TRBJ1-1	CASSFNLGQGRTEAFF	TGTGCCAGCAGTTTTAATCTTGGACAGGGTCGCACTGAAGCTTTCTTT
once	.	TRBV7-2	TRBJ1-5	CASSLGALNQPQHF	TGTGCCAGCAGCTTAGGGGCCCTCAATCAGCCCCAGCATTTT
.	TRBD1	TRBV29-1	TRBJ1-4	CSVETTGRGEKLFF	TGCAGCGTTGAAACGACAGGGCGAGGGGAAAAACTGTTTTTT
.	.	TRBV5-8	TRBJ2-3	CASSLSRGHTDTQYF	TGTGCCAGCAGCTTGTCTAGAGGGCACACAGATACGCAGTATTTT
.	.	TRBV27	TRBJ1-1	CASNFSGGPTEAFF	TGTGCCAGCAATTTTTCCGGTGGTCCCACTGAAGCTTTCTTT
.	.	TRBV5-1	TRBJ2-6	CASSLIPGRSAGANVLTF	TGCGCCAGCAGCTTGATACCCGGACGTTCGGCTGGGGCCAACGTCCTGACTTTC
few	.	TRBV30	TRBJ1-2	CAWSPNQVSGYTF	TGTGCCTGGAGTCCAAATCAGGTATCTGGCTACACCTTC
once	.	TRBV4-1	TRBJ1-6	CASTRGVQHSSPLHF	TGCGCCAGCACCCGCGGGGTCCAGCATTCTTCACCCCTCCACTTT
.	.	TRBV7-8	TRBJ2-5	CASSLDWSQETQYF	TGTGCCAGCAGCTTAGATTGGAGTCAAGAGACCCAGTACTTC
.	.	TRBV2	TRBJ2-3	CASSEPRDLGTDTQYF	TGTGCCAGCAGCGAGCCCCGGGACTTAGGCACAGATACGCAGTATTTT
.	TRBD1	TRBV10-2	TRBJ1-5	CASSERDRGNQPQHF	TGCGCCAGCAGTGAAAGGGACAGGGGAAATCAGCCCCAGCATTTT
.	TRBD2	TRBV11-3	TRBJ2-1	CASNRTSGRGDRWFF	TGTGCCAGCAACCGGACTAGCGGGAGGGGGGATCGATGGTTCTTC
.	TRBD1	TRBV5-1	TRBJ2-7	CASSLEDRVYEQYF	TGCGCCAGCAGCTTGGAGGACAGGGTCTACGAGCAGTACTTC
many	TRBD2	TRBV4-1	TRBJ2-4	CASSQEPPSGSTVIQYF	TGCGCCAGCAGCCAAGAACCCCCTAGCGGGAGTACTGTCATTCAGTACTTC
.	.	TRBV19	TRBJ2-2	CASQGNTGELFF	TGTGCCAGCCAGGGCAACACCGGGGAGCTGTTTTTT
.	.	TRBV18	TRBJ2-1	CASSPPRGQGGILGEQFF	TGTGCCAGCTCACCACCGAGGGGCCAAGGCGGGATCCTAGGTGAGCAGTTCTTC
.	.	TRBV10-3	TRBJ1-2	CAISELVANGYTF	TGTGCCATCAGTGAACTTGTTGCCAATGGCTACACCTTC
.	TRBD1	TRBV11-3	TRBJ2-1	CASSLSGGGNNEQFF	TGTGCCAGCAGCTTGTCAGGGGGCGGAAATAATGAGCAGTTCTTC
few	.	TRBV5-6	TRBJ2-7	CASSGVSRGDEQYF	TGTGCCAGCAGCGGGGTTTCCCGTGGTGACGAGCAGTACTTC
.	.	TRBV19	TRBJ2-6	CASSMGRVRTGANVLTF	TGTGCCAGTAGTATGGGACGGGTAAGGACTGGGGCCAACGTCCTGACTTTC
.	.	TRBV4-1	TRBJ1-5	CASSPRDTNQPQHF	TGCGCCAGCAGCCCCCGGGACACCAATCAGCCCCAGCATTTT
.	TRBD1	TRBV7-9	TRBJ1-1	CASSLPDREDTEAFF	TGTGCCAGCAGCTTACCGGACAGGGAGGACACTGAAGCTTTCTTT
.	TRBD2	TRBV7-9	TRBJ2-7	CASSPGLEGPPYEQYF	TGTGCCAGCAGCCCGGGACTAGAGGGCCCGCCCTACGAGCAGTACTTC
few	.	TRBV7-3	TRBJ1-2	CASSSRDAPGGYTF	TGTGCCAGCAGCTCACGGGACGCCCCAGGTGGCTACACCTTC
.	.	TRBV11-2	TRBJ2-1	CASSRDSRSYNEQFF	TGTGCCAGCAGCCGGGACTCCCGCTCCTACAATGAGCAGTTCTTC
.	TRBD1	TRBV28	TRBJ2-7	CASSSWTGLDEQYF	TGTGCCAGCAGTTCTTGGACAGGGCTCGACGAGCAGTACTTC
.	TRBD2	TRBV7-6	TRBJ2-3	CASSPRGGEFTDTQYF	TGTGCCAGCAGCCCGCGGGGGGGGGAATTCACAGATACGCAGTATTTT
.	.	TRBV5-1	TRBJ2-7	CASSFARGTHEQYF	TGCGCCAGCAGCTTCGCGAGGGGAACCCACGAGCAGTACTTC
.	.	TRBV5-4	TRBJ2-5	CASSLDSQETQYF	TGTGCCAGCAGCTTGGATAGCCAAGAGACCCAGTACTTC
.	.	TRBV5-1	TRBJ2-3	CASSLGYITDTQYF	TGCGCCAGCAGCTTGGGGTACATCACAGATACGCAGTATTTT